The text below deals with one T cell receptor (beta chain). V was pared by 4 bases and J by 4 bases, with 6 bases of the junction left unmatched. Per the germline V gene, CDR1 is SNHLY and CDR2 is FYNNEI. The CDR3 is made up of 15 amino acids. The sample belongs to a study of blood T cell repertoires in COVID-19. About the study: From the United States, Italy and Spain came samples of acute and convalescent COVID-19. From T cells, B-cell-depleted T cells, or PBMCs came the material, which was cDNA or gDNA.

Authors' analysis steps: Reference gene primer amplification yielded estimated nucleated cell counts. The repertoire was sequenced with immunoSEQ multiplex PCR; TCRdb's copy has only in-frame clones and lacks some. V and J calls and clone size are copied from that table; D and trimming were computed from the DNA. The table lists 45,000 to 65,000 clones, roughly 87% of them singletons. This chain links TRBV2 with TRBJ2-2, with 7 bases that match TRBD1. This TCR was recovered from a man at least 80 years old in a cohort sampled during active COVID-19. Input material: peripheral blood. The CDR3 DNA is TGTGCCAGCAGTGTTGAGGGGGCTGCCACCGGGGAGCTGTTTTTT. This gives the protein CASSVEGAATGELFF.